This T cell receptor beta chain was recorded in a study of cytomegalovirus exposure and HLA in healthy donors. CDR3 size: 15 residues. Trimming removed 6 bases from V and 7 bases from J; junction bases left unmatched: 15. Germline CDR1 SNHLY, CDR2 FYNNEI. Measured with immunoSEQ multiplex PCR; TCRdb has only the in-frame clones, and not every one. The sample has some 130,000 clones; about 88% are singletons. Worth noting for this clone: Its antigen remains unknown.

Study observations and caveats: A list of 150 or so TCR beta chains associated with cytomegalovirus was given. Specificity for CMV antigens was confirmed in vitro for a few of the CMV-associated chains.

The receptor's source is a young woman in good health and CMV-seronegative. Sequencing was carried out using PBMCs. V usage is TRBV2 and J usage is TRBJ2-7; 7 nucleotides agree with TRBD2. CDR3 loop: CASRPPSGLSWEQYF. CDR3 DNA sequence: TGTGCCAGCAGGCCCCCTAGCGGACTCTCCTGGGAGCAGTACTTC.